The clone carrying this T cell receptor (beta chain) occurred a few times. This entry comes from a study of T cells of healthy individuals. TCRdb re-analysed the 5' RACE reads in MiXCR, keeping a single row per CDR3 protein. The sample shows more than 60,000 distinct CDR3 sequences, around 15% of them seen only once. The CDR3 covers 14 residues. The germline V gene has CDR1 WSHSY and CDR2 SAAADI. The junction had 9 bases not matched to a gene; V was cut back by 10 bases and J by 4 bases. This sequence joins TRBV10-2 and TRBJ2-3; 9 bases align to TRBD1. This TCR was recovered from a human donor in good health. The CDR3 nucleotides read TGCGCCATCAAGGGACAGGGAGAAGCAGATACGCAGTATTTT. It encodes CAIKGQGEADTQYF.